This T cell receptor beta chain was profiled in a study of molecular identifiers for immune sequencing clone quantification. Overall study findings and caveats: Identical TCR molecules sharing a barcode could underestimate highly expanded clone sizes. Spiked Jurkat TCR RNA equivalent to one cell reportedly surfaced among about 1 million naive cells.

TCRdb re-called the PCR reads with MiXCR, one entry per CDR3 protein. Altogether 90,000 or so distinct CDR3 sequences are present, more than 20% being singletons, with the ten largest covering about 0.8%. With 10%, 30% or 50% of RNA, about 19,000 to 1,100,000 naive CD8 T cells were sequenced. The CDR3 is 15 amino acids. Per the germline V gene, CDR1 is MNHEY and CDR2 is SVGEGT. Note on this clonotype: Its antigen is unidentified. A read error may produce the germline difference seen at one junction end.

The clonotype comes from a human donor in good health. Some libraries in this study had Jurkat cell RNA spiked in. Sequencing was done on a sample of naive CD8+ T cells from blood, with Jurkat cell RNA spiked in. The subset here: FACS-sorted CD8+CD4-CCR7+CD45RA+ naive T cells. The V and J genes are TRBV6-2 or TRBV6-3 and TRBJ2-4; 8 nucleotides match TRBD1. CDR3 nucleotides: TGTGCCTGCAGCCTTACAGGGGGTTACCGAGACATTCAGTACTTC. It specifies CACSLTGGYRDIQYF.